The 30 T cell receptor beta chains presented below share a single source sample, sequenced in a study of Ad26.COV2.S vaccination and SARS-CoV-2 variants (TCRdb year 2021). The treatment or condition label on this specimen signifies: around 19 received Ad26.COV2.S at low or high dose, single or two shots; roughly five received placebo; per-sample allocation not given. For vaccine and placebo recipients, repertoires were sequenced using samples collected on day 63 after the first injection. The library was generated by the immunoSEQ multiplex PCR assay. The source is immuneACCESS, and TCRdb retained only in-frame sequences with V and J called. Part of the clones is not carried over; for the studies checked, unresolved V genes explain less than half of this, and the remainder is unexplained. For this sample there are 380,000 or so clones; roughly 90% appear just once. Approximately 5.9% of the sample rests with the top ten.

The sequenced sample was peripheral blood, obtained in a trial of Ad26.COV2.S vaccine versus placebo. The receptors here all came from a person between 18 and 65 years old who received the Ad26.COV2.S COVID-19 vaccine or a placebo.

The CDR3 here is CASSPDRDRVIYEQYF. The CDR3 DNA is TGTGCCAGCTCACCAGACCGGGACAGGGTGATTTACGAGCAGTACTTC. V is TRBV18 and J is TRBJ2-7; 9 positions match TRBD1. This CDR3 has 16 residues. V lost 2 bases, J lost 4 bases, and 9 bases stayed unmatched. Germline-derived CDR1 and CDR2 are KGHSH and LQKENI.

This clone was seen once. The chain recombines TRBV5-4 with TRBJ2-7, with D possibly TRBD1 on 5 matching bases. Trimming removed 4 bases at V and 2 bases at J, with 13 bases between. The CDR3 runs 14 residues. CDR1 SGHNT and CDR2 YYREEE come from the germline V gene (reference sequence). The CDR3 sequence is CASSPDTIPYEQYF. The CDR3 DNA follows: TGTGCCAGCAGCCCGGACACTATCCCCTACGAGCAGTACTTC.

The chain employs TRBV5-5 and TRBJ2-1, with 8 bases lining up with TRBD1. The CDR3 runs to 15 residues. The junction had 6 bases not matched to a gene; V was cut back by 0 bases and J by 7 bases. Germline-derived CDR1 and CDR2 are SGHKS and YYEKEE (reference sequence). The CDR3 sequence is CASSLDGQGWNEQFF. The DNA for the CDR3 is TGTGCCAGCAGCTTGGACGGACAGGGCTGGAATGAGCAGTTCTTC.

This clone was recorded once. A clone one base away is much larger, so this may be a read error. Other nucleotide sequences from this sample produce the same CDR3. The V and J genes are TRBV5-6 and TRBJ2-2; maybe TRBD2 (5 bases). The V end lost 0 bases, the J end lost 0 bases, and 6 bases lay between the germline ends. The germline gives CDR1 SGHDT, CDR2 YYEEEE. The CDR3 covers 15 residues. Written as DNA, the CDR3 is TGTGCCAGCAGCTTGGGAGGGACGAACACCGGGGAGCTGTTTTTT. Its translation is CASSLGGTNTGELFF.

The chain links TRBV4-1 to TRBJ1-2; 10 bases are a match to TRBD1. The V segment lost 1 base and the J segment 4 bases; nucleotides outside the gene matches: 9. This CDR3 spans 17 amino acids. The V gene's germline CDR1 is MGHRA and CDR2 YSYEKL. The CDR3: CASSQATGGRGVYGYTF. The CDR3 DNA reads as TGCGCCAGCAGCCAAGCGACAGGGGGCCGCGGGGTCTATGGCTACACCTTC.

A single count supports this clone. V and J are TRBV10-1 and TRBJ1-1, with D maybe TRBD1 (5 bases). Germline-derived CDR1 and CDR2 are WNHNN and SYGVQD (reference sequence). The CDR3 sequence is 17 residues long. Trimming left V 0 bases short and J 1 base short, with 15 bases between. CDR3 loop: CASSESKGLVGNTEAFF. CDR3 coding DNA: TGCGCCAGCAGTGAGTCAAAGGGGTTGGTGGGGAACACTGAAGCTTTCTTT.

This chain joins TRBV7-6 and TRBJ2-3; no reliable D call. Germline V gene data show CDR1 as SGHVS and CDR2 as FNYEAQ. This CDR3 region has 18 residues. Trimming pared 2 bases from V and 2 bases from J, leaving 20 bases between. The DNA of the CDR3 is TGTGCCAGCAGCTTAAGACCTACTTCTGGGGTATACACAGATACGCAGTATTTT. Its protein is CASSLRPTSGVYTDTQYF.

This clone appeared once. The chain links TRBV7-6 to TRBJ2-2, with 15 bases aligning to TRBD2. The germline V gene has CDR1 SGHVS and CDR2 FNYEAQ. V lost 9 bases and J lost 4; bases outside the gene matches: 9. CDR3 length: 17 residues. The CDR3 sequence: CASSAGTSGGSTGELFF. For the CDR3, the DNA is TGTGCCAGTAGTGCCGGGACTAGCGGGGGGAGCACCGGGGAGCTGTTTTTT.

This clone came up once. The chain links TRBV7-3 to TRBJ2-2; tentatively, D is TRBD1 or TRBD2 (5 bases each). The CDR3 is 12 amino acids. CDR1 is SGHTA, CDR2 FQGTGA, per germline. The V and J ends lost 6 bases and 6 bases respectively, with 8 bases between them. CDR3 sequence (DNA): TGTGCCAGCAGGGGGGTTTCCGGGGAGCTGTTTTTT. As protein: CASRGVSGELFF.

This clone turned up a few times. The chain couples TRBV15 to TRBJ2-1, with 11 bases matching TRBD1. The CDR3 length is 16 residues. The trim removed 6 bases at V and 6 bases at J, leaving 10 bases unmatched. CDR1 and CDR2 (germline): LNHNV, YYDKDF (reference sequence). Written as DNA, the CDR3 is TGTGCCACCAGGCCACTATTCGGGACAGGGGGCAATGAGCAGTTCTTC. Residues: CATRPLFGTGGNEQFF. The full variable domain, completed using reference TRBV15 and TRBJ2-1, is DAMVIQNPRYQVTQFGKPVTLSCSQTLNHNVMYWYQQKSSQAPKLLFHYYDKDFNNEADTPDNFQSRRPNTSFCFLDIRSPGLGDTAMYLCATRPLFGTGGNEQFFGPGTRLTVL.

This clone showed up just a few times. This rearrangement joins TRBV20-1 to TRBJ1-1; 8 bases are shared with TRBD1. The trim removed 3 bases at V and 1 base at J, leaving 4 bases unmatched. Looked up from germline, CDR1 is DFQATT and CDR2 is SNEGSKA (reference sequence). There are 14 residues in the CDR3. The CDR3 nucleotides read TGCAGTGCTAGTTTAGGGACAGGGAACACTGAAGCTTTCTTT. It is translated as CSASLGTGNTEAFF.

CDR3 region: CASSQEGYNEQFF. The DNA for the CDR3 is TGTGCCAGCAGCCAAGAGGGGTACAATGAGCAGTTCTTC. This chain connects TRBV4-2 to TRBJ2-1; D remains unclear. The germline CDR1 and CDR2 sequences are LGHNA and YNFKEQ. The CDR3 totals 13 residues. V was pared by 0 bases and J by 4 bases, with 4 bases between.

The CDR3 protein is CASSPRLAGGTGELFF. CDR3 in DNA: TGTGCCAGCAGCCCTCGACTAGCGGGTGGCACCGGGGAGCTGTTTTTT. This chain uses TRBV11-1 with TRBJ2-2, with 10 bases lining up with TRBD2. The germline gives CDR1 SGHAT, CDR2 FQDESV (reference sequence). The CDR3 consists of 16 residues. The J segment lost 4 bases and the V segment lost 5 bases, leaving 7 bases of the junction unmatched.

This sequence joins TRBV20-1 and TRBJ1-1; D not certain. CDR3 length: 11 residues. The V and J ends lost 5 bases and 1 base respectively, with 5 bases between them. Per germline, CDR1 DFQATT and CDR2 SNEGSKA (reference sequence). The DNA of the CDR3 is TGCAGTGCTCAATGGAACACTGAAGCTTTCTTT. Encoded protein: CSAQWNTEAFF.

V is TRBV30 and J is TRBJ2-1; the match to TRBD2 covers 11 bases. V was pared by 4 bases and J by 6 bases, with 5 bases of the junction left unmatched. In germline, CDR1 is GTSNPN, CDR2 SVGIG (reference sequence). This CDR3 has 14 residues. The CDR3: CAWTLAGGSNEQFF. The CDR3 DNA follows: TGTGCCTGGACCTTAGCGGGAGGGAGCAATGAGCAGTTCTTC.

The CDR3 DNA follows: TGTGCCAGCAGCGGTATTAGCCATCAAGAGACCCAGTACTTC. Its translation: CASSGISHQETQYF. The chain employs TRBV9 and TRBJ2-5; D gene uncertain. The CDR3 runs to 14 residues. From germline, CDR1 is SGDLS and CDR2 YYNGEE. Trimming took off 3 bases at V and 2 bases at J, with 11 bases between the two ends.

This clone was found a few times. The chain employs TRBV7-2 and TRBJ2-1; weak D call: TRBD2 (5 bases). Germline V CDR1 and CDR2: SGHTA, FQGNSA. The CDR3 sequence is 14 residues long. The ends were cut back, 0 bases at V and 8 bases at J, with 11 bases in the middle. The CDR3 is CASSLARGRDEQFF. CDR3 coding DNA: TGTGCCAGCAGCTTAGCGCGAGGGAGAGATGAGCAGTTCTTC.

The rearrangement joins TRBV7-2 to TRBJ2-1, with D hard to call. With 6 bases removed from V and 6 bases from J, the gap between germline ends came to 6 bases. CDR1 and CDR2 from the germline V gene are SGHTA and FQGNSA. The CDR3 spans 11 residues. The CDR3 sequence: CASSTVNEQFF. DNA for the CDR3: TGTGCCAGCAGTACAGTCAATGAGCAGTTCTTC.

The chain carries TRBV2 and TRBJ1-5, with 11 bases fitting TRBD1. The V and J ends lost 6 bases and 7 bases, in that order; junction bases with no gene match: 5. The germline V gene has CDR1 SNHLY and CDR2 FYNNEI. This CDR3 is built from 14 residues. The DNA for the CDR3 is TGTGCCAGCAGCGGGACAGGGGGTACCCAGCCCCAGCATTTT. This sequence encodes CASSGTGGTQPQHF.

The V and J genes are TRBV4-2 and TRBJ2-2; no clear D. This CDR3 region has 15 residues. CDR1 LGHNA and CDR2 YNFKEQ come from the germline V gene. V lost 1 base and J 3 bases, leaving 9 bases between the germline ends. The CDR3: CASSQGLEYTGELFF. In nucleotides, the CDR3 is TGTGCCAGCAGCCAAGGACTGGAGTACACCGGGGAGCTGTTTTTT.

The V call is TRBV25-1, the J call TRBJ2-5; D may correspond to TRBD1 or TRBD2 (5 bases each). Germline-derived CDR1 and CDR2 are MGHDK and SYGVNS. This CDR3 is 11 amino acids long. Deletions cut 6 bases from V and 6 bases from J, with 8 bases between. Written as DNA, the CDR3 is TGTGCCAGCAGCAGGGACCAGACCCAGTACTTC. Encoded protein: CASSRDQTQYF.

V gene TRBV5-1 combines with J gene TRBJ2-7; D may be TRBD1 or TRBD2 (5 bases each). CDR1 and CDR2 from the germline V gene are SGHRS and YFSETQ. The CDR3 contains 12 residues. Deletions cut 1 base from V and 5 bases from J, with 7 bases between. CDR3 bases: TGCGCCAGCAGCTTGAGGGGAGACGAGCAGTACTTC. Amino acids: CASSLRGDEQYF.

The chain uses TRBV6-5 and TRBJ1-2, with 7 bases fitting TRBD1. CDR1 is MNHEY, CDR2 SVGAGI, per germline. V shed 2 bases and J 4 bases; nucleotides not matched to a gene: 7. This CDR3 comprises 15 residues. DNA for the CDR3: TGTGCCAGCAGTTACGTCTCAGGGGGTGTCTATGGCTACACCTTC. As protein: CASSYVSGGVYGYTF.

The chain uses TRBV7-9 and TRBJ2-3; 7 bases are a match to TRBD2. Trimming took 8 bases from V and 4 from J; bases not matched to a gene: 9. CDR1 SEHNR and CDR2 FQNEAQ come from the germline V gene (reference sequence). This CDR3 contains 14 residues. The CDR3 sequence: CASGPGGRADTQYF. The CDR3 region has the DNA TGTGCCAGCGGACCGGGGGGACGCGCAGATACGCAGTATTTT.

The CDR3 DNA sequence: TGCGCCAGCAGCCAAGTTGGAGTCGGCTCACAAGAGACCCAGTACTTC. It translates to CASSQVGVGSQETQYF. V usage is TRBV4-1 and J usage is TRBJ2-5; the D is unclear. Looked up from germline, CDR1 is MGHRA and CDR2 is YSYEKL. The CDR3 loop spans 16 amino acids. V gave up 1 base and J gave up 2 bases, with 14 bases separating them.

The chain couples TRBV19 to TRBJ1-1, with unresolved D. Germline V gives CDR1 LNHDA, CDR2 SQIVND (reference sequence). This CDR3 is built from 13 residues. Trimming pared 6 bases from V and 1 base from J, leaving 9 bases between. The CDR3 bases are TGTGCCAGTAGGATGCCGGGGAACACTGAAGCTTTCTTT. Residues: CASRMPGNTEAFF.

V is TRBV4-3 and J is TRBJ1-6; D is unresolved. The CDR3 loop spans 12 amino acids. Germline V gives CDR1 LGHNA, CDR2 YSLEER. Trimming removed 4 bases from V and 10 bases from J, with 8 bases in between. CDR3 nucleotides: TGCGCCAGCAGCCCGATTGGGTCACCCCTCCACTTT. Protein: CASSPIGSPLHF.

This chain uses TRBV19 with TRBJ2-1, with 8 positions matching TRBD2. V lost 6 bases to trimming and J lost 11 bases; unmatched junction nucleotides: 21. Germline lookup yields CDR1 LNHDA and CDR2 SQIVND (reference sequence). This CDR3 has 17 residues. This CDR3 is CASSANEASGFLEQQFF. Written as DNA, the CDR3 is TGTGCCAGTAGCGCCAACGAGGCTAGCGGGTTCCTTGAGCAGCAGTTCTTC.

V is TRBV19 and J is TRBJ1-6; D unclear. V lost 4 bases to trimming and J lost 0 bases, with 4 bases between them. Germline V gene data show CDR1 as LNHDA and CDR2 as SQIVND (reference sequence). The CDR3 runs 14 residues. The CDR3 sequence is CASSTSSYNSPLHF. The CDR3 region has the DNA TGTGCCAGTAGTACCAGCTCCTATAATTCACCCCTCCACTTT.

The rearrangement links TRBV28 to TRBJ1-5, with D perhaps TRBD1 (5 bases). Germline V gives CDR1 MDHEN, CDR2 SYDVKM. There are 15 residues in the CDR3. CDR3: CGAGLNRYSNQPQHF. CDR3 bases: TGTGGAGCAGGGTTGAACAGGTATAGCAATCAGCCCCAGCATTTT.